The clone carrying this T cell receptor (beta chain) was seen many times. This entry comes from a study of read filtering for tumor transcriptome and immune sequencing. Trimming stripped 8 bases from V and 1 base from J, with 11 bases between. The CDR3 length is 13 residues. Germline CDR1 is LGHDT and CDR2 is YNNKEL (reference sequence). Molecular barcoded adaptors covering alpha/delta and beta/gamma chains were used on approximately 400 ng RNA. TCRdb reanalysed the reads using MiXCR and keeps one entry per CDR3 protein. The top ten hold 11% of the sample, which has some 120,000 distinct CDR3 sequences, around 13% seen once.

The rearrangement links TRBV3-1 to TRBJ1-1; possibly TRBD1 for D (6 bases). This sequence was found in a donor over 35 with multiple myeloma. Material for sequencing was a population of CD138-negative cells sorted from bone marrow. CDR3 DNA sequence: TGTGCCAGCGGGAGGGGACAGAACACTGAAGCTTTCTTT. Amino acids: CASGRGQNTEAFF. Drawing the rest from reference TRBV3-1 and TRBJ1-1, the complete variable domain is DTAVSQTPKYLVTQMGNDKSIKCEQNLGHDTMYWYKQDSKKFLKIMFSYNNKELIINETVPNRFSPKSPDKAHLNLHINSLELGDSAVYFCASGRGQNTEAFFGQGTRLTVV.